Below are 24 T cell receptor beta chains sequenced from a single sample in a study of somatic mutations in cytotoxic T cells in rheumatoid arthritis. TCRdb keeps only in-frame clones here, not all; method: immunoSEQ multiplex PCR. The sample gives around 16,000 clones, about 83% of which show up once; about a sixth is in the top ten. The specimen was CD8+ T cells sorted from blood. Receptor source: an adult with rheumatoid arthritis.

The V gene is TRBV11-3, the J gene TRBJ2-2; D could derive from TRBD1 or TRBD2 (5 bases each). The CDR3 runs to 12 residues. The germline V gene encodes CDR1 SGHNT and CDR2 YENEEA. Trimming cost V 5 bases and J 6 bases, with 7 bases left between them. CDR3 residues: CASSGGPGELFF. The CDR3 DNA follows: TGTGCCAGCAGCGGGGGACCCGGGGAGCTGTTTTTT.

This sequence joins TRBV5-4 and TRBJ2-5; D might be TRBD1 or TRBD2, each matching 6 bases. The DNA end lines up better with TRBJ2-7; the J call may be wrong. In germline, CDR1 is SGHNT, CDR2 YYREEE (reference sequence). The CDR3 consists of 15 residues. The DNA of the CDR3 is TGTGCCAGCAGCTGGTGGGGGGACACCTCCTACGAGCAGTACTTC. The encoded protein is CASSWWGDTSYEQYF.

The gene calls are TRBV7-6 and TRBJ2-5; D is ambiguous. Trimming removed 5 bases at V and 10 bases at J, with 14 bases between. In germline, CDR1 is SGHVS, CDR2 FNYEAQ. The CDR3 contains 12 residues. The CDR3 region is CASSLPAGDQYF. The CDR3 DNA reads as TGTGCCAGCAGCCTACCCGCCGGAGACCAGTACTTC.

In its sample, this clone was seen a few times. This sequence joins TRBV12-5 and TRBJ2-7; D is possibly TRBD1 (6 bases). The CDR3 has 15 residues. The V gene lost 3 bases and the J gene lost 4 bases, with 16 bases spanning the gap. CDR1 is LGHNT and CDR2 is FRNRAP in the germline V gene. In DNA form, the CDR3 reads TGTGCTAGTGGTTTCAGGGGTTTGCAGGCTTACGAGCAGTACTTC. It translates to CASGFRGLQAYEQYF.

The chain uses TRBV7-9 and TRBJ1-6; D not certain. Germline V gene data show CDR1 as SEHNR and CDR2 as FQNEAQ (reference sequence). The CDR3 totals 17 residues. V was cut by 0 bases and J by 8 bases, with 17 bases left in between. The CDR3 loop reads CASSLALGSALHSPLHF. The CDR3 DNA follows: TGTGCCAGCAGCTTAGCCCTCGGGTCGGCCCTTCATTCACCCCTCCACTTT. Using reference TRBV7-9 and TRBJ1-6 for the parts outside the CDR3, the full variable domain is DTGVSQNPRHKITKRGQNVTFRCDPISEHNRLYWYRQTLGQGPEFLTYFQNEAQLEKSRLLSDRFSAERPKGSFSTLEIQRTEQGDSAMYLCASSLALGSALHSPLHFGNGTRLTVT.

This clone came up a few times. V usage is TRBV6-1 and J usage is TRBJ2-2; TRBD1 agrees at 7 bases. The CDR3 length is 17 residues. CDR1 is MNHNS and CDR2 is SASEGT in the germline V gene. Trimming cost V 4 bases and J 3 bases; bases outside gene matches: 11. The CDR3 sequence is CASSGQGPAPDTGELFF. CDR3 DNA sequence: TGTGCCAGCAGTGGACAGGGACCCGCACCGGACACCGGGGAGCTGTTTTTT.

The rearrangement links TRBV7-8 to TRBJ2-7; TRBD1 matches at 7 bases. The CDR3 extends over 14 amino acids. The J segment lost 2 bases and the V segment lost 1 base, leaving 2 bases of the junction unmatched. CDR1 SGHVS and CDR2 FQNEAQ come from the germline V gene. The CDR3 nucleotides read TGTGCCAGCAGCTTAGTGGGACAGACCTACGAGCAGTACTTC. This sequence encodes CASSLVGQTYEQYF. Full variable domain (remainder filled in from reference TRBV7-8 and TRBJ2-7): GAGVSQSPRYKVAKRGQDVALRCDPISGHVSLFWYQQALGQGPEFLTYFQNEAQLDKSGLPSDRFFAERPEGSVSTLKIQRTQQEDSAVYLCASSLVGQTYEQYFGPGTRLTVT.

This chain connects TRBV6-1 to TRBJ1-3, with 11 nucleotides matching TRBD1. The J segment lost 5 bases and the V segment lost 5 bases, leaving 2 bases of the junction unmatched. The germline V gene has CDR1 MNHNS and CDR2 SASEGT. CDR3 length equals 14 residues. The CDR3 is CASSLDRGRNTIYF. CDR3 DNA: TGTGCCAGCAGTTTGGACAGGGGGCGAAACACCATATATTTT.

CDR3 sequence (DNA): TGTGCCAGCAGTTCAAATTTCCTTGGCAGGGGGTATGGCTACACCTTC. As protein: CASSSNFLGRGYGYTF. The V gene is TRBV27, the J gene TRBJ1-2; 7 bases are shared with TRBD1. V trimming: 4 bases; J trimming: 5 bases; junction bases outside the gene matches: 13. Germline values: CDR1 MNHEY, CDR2 SMNVEV (reference sequence). This CDR3 is built from 16 residues.

The chain has TRBV5-1 and TRBJ2-7, with a weak D call TRBD1 (7 bases). Trimming cost V 0 bases and J 2 bases, with 21 bases left between them. CDR3 length equals 18 residues. Per germline, CDR1 SGHRS and CDR2 YFSETQ. The CDR3 protein is CASSLGAGGQAGTYEQYF. CDR3 bases: TGCGCCAGCAGCTTGGGCGCAGGGGGACAAGCGGGCACCTACGAGCAGTACTTC.

V is TRBV27 and J is TRBJ2-7, with unresolved D. V gave up 5 bases and J gave up 5 bases, with 13 bases separating them. Per germline, CDR1 MNHEY and CDR2 SMNVEV (reference sequence). CDR3 length: 13 residues. This chain's CDR3 is CASSGKISDEQYF. The DNA for the CDR3 is TGTGCCAGCAGTGGTAAGATTTCGGACGAGCAGTACTTC.

Comment on this clone: Distinct nucleotide sequences in the sample also encode this CDR3. The chain is built from TRBV10-2 and TRBJ2-7; D is ambiguous. V lost 8 bases to trimming and J lost 1 base, with 6 bases between them. CDR3 size: 11 residues. Germline values: CDR1 WSHSY, CDR2 SAAADI. In DNA form, the CDR3 reads TGCGCCAGCGGCCCATCCTACGAGCAGTACTTC. This encodes CASGPSYEQYF.

The gene calls are TRBV29-1 and TRBJ1-3; 7 positions match TRBD1. Germline V lookup: CDR1 SQVTM, CDR2 ANQGSEA. The CDR3 totals 13 residues. V dropped 4 bases and J dropped 4; count of bases not matched to a gene: 4. This chain's CDR3 is CSVGMTGGNTIYF. The CDR3 region has the DNA TGCAGCGTTGGGATGACAGGGGGAAACACCATATATTTT.

The V and J genes are TRBV5-4 and TRBJ1-2; TRBD1 agrees at 7 bases. V lost 4 bases to trimming and J lost 5 bases; unmatched junction nucleotides: 11. This CDR3 is 15 amino acids long. Germline CDR1 SGHNT, CDR2 YYREEE (reference sequence). The CDR3 region is CASSTSGGVIYGYTF. In nucleotides, the CDR3 is TGTGCCAGCAGCACCTCAGGGGGTGTCATATATGGCTACACCTTC.

The chain links TRBV28 to TRBJ1-3, with a tentative D call TRBD1 (6 bases). This CDR3 is built from 16 residues. Germline V gives CDR1 MDHEN, CDR2 SYDVKM. V gave up 6 bases and J gave up 7 bases, with 22 bases separating them. CDR3 sequence reads: CASSSEGGGLVNTIYF. CDR3 DNA: TGTGCCAGCAGCTCCGAAGGGGGTGGTCTTGTGAACACCATATATTTT.

This chain joins TRBV19 and TRBJ1-5; perhaps TRBD1 as D (5 bases). The CDR3 has 15 residues. V lost 1 base, J lost 4 bases, and 11 bases lay in between. Germline CDR1 is LNHDA and CDR2 is SQIVND (reference sequence). The CDR3 spells CASSIAQGSNQPQHF. The CDR3 DNA is TGTGCCAGTAGTATAGCCCAGGGCTCAAATCAGCCCCAGCATTTT.

In the case of this clone: The CDR3 end shows no conserved phenylalanine or tryptophan, and so a read error is likely. The rearrangement uses TRBV27 and TRBJ2-7; D gene uncertain. The length of the CDR3 is 13 residues. Trimming left V 3 bases short and J 3 bases short, with 9 bases between. Germline values: CDR1 MNHEY, CDR2 SMNVEV (reference sequence). CDR3 sequence reads: CASSFGLFYEQYL. The CDR3 nucleotides are TGTGCCAGCAGTTTTGGTTTGTTCTACGAGCAGTACCTC.

The chain recombines TRBV6-5 with TRBJ2-5, with 8 bases that match TRBD1. The V gene's germline CDR1 is MNHEY and CDR2 SVGAGI. The ends lost 6 bases at V and 3 bases at J; junction bases unmatched: 3. The CDR3 is 13 amino acids. CDR3 in DNA: TGTGCCAGCAGGCACAGGGGGAAAGAGACCCAGTACTTC. Translated, it gives CASRHRGKETQYF.

V usage is TRBV27 and J usage is TRBJ2-7, with 10 bases lining up with TRBD1. The germline gives CDR1 MNHEY, CDR2 SMNVEV (reference sequence). The V and J ends lost 5 bases and 6 bases, in that order; junction bases with no gene match: 7. The CDR3 is 14 amino acids. In DNA form, the CDR3 reads TGTGCCAGCAGTCCTATAGGGGACAGGGGCGAGCAGTACTTC. Its translation is CASSPIGDRGEQYF.

V and J are TRBV5-5 and TRBJ1-1, with D maybe TRBD1 (6 bases). CDR3 length: 15 residues. Germline V gene sequence: CDR1 SGHKS, CDR2 YYEKEE (reference sequence). The V and J ends lost 3 bases and 0 bases respectively, with 12 bases between them. The CDR3 is CASSWTDFMNTEAFF. The CDR3 nucleotides are TGTGCCAGCAGCTGGACAGATTTTATGAACACTGAAGCTTTCTTT.

V gene TRBV2 combines with J gene TRBJ2-7; no clear D gene. Germline-derived CDR1 and CDR2 are SNHLY and FYNNEI. The CDR3 runs to 13 residues. The V end was cut by 7 bases, the J end by 0 bases, with 10 bases between. The CDR3 sequence is CASKGSLSYEQYF. The DNA of the CDR3 is TGTGCCAGCAAGGGCAGCCTCTCCTACGAGCAGTACTTC.

A few counts support this clone. This chain links TRBV5-1 with TRBJ2-1, with D possibly being TRBD2 (6 bases). The ends were cut back, 0 bases at V and 12 bases at J, with 7 bases in the middle. Per the germline V gene, CDR1 is SGHRS and CDR2 is YFSETQ. The CDR3 is 11 amino acids. Here the CDR3 DNA reads TGCGCCAGCAGCTTGGGGGAGGTGCAGTTCTTC. Protein: CASSLGEVQFF.

This clone has a handful of counts. The V and J genes are TRBV7-9 and TRBJ1-2; D perhaps matches TRBD1 (5 bases). CDR1 and CDR2 from the germline V gene are SEHNR and FQNEAQ (reference sequence). The CDR3 has 15 amino acids. Deletions cut 7 bases from V and 4 bases from J, with 19 bases between. CDR3 DNA: TGTGCCAGCATAGTCCCGGGACCAAGAACCTATGGCTACACCTTC. Translation gives CASIVPGPRTYGYTF.

The chain links TRBV25-1 to TRBJ1-6, with D tentatively TRBD1 (5 bases). The germline V and J ends were trimmed by 3 bases and 9 bases, with 12 bases remaining between them. CDR1 is MGHDK and CDR2 is SYGVNS in the germline V gene. The CDR3 consists of 14 residues. The CDR3 sequence: CASSDPGGISPLHF. The CDR3 region has the DNA TGTGCCAGCAGTGACCCCGGGGGGATTTCACCCCTCCACTTT.